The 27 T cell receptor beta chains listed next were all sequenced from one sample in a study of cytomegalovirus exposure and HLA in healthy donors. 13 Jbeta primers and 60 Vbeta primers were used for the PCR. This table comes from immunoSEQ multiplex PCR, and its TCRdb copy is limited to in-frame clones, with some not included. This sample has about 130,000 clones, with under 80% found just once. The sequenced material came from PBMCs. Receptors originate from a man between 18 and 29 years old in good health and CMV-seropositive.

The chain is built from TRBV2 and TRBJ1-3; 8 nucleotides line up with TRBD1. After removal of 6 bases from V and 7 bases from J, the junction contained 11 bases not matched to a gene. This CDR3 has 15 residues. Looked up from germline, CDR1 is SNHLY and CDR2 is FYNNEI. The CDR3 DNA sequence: TGTGCCAGCAGGGGACAGGCCTCCCTACACAACACCATATATTTT. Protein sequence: CASRGQASLHNTIYF.

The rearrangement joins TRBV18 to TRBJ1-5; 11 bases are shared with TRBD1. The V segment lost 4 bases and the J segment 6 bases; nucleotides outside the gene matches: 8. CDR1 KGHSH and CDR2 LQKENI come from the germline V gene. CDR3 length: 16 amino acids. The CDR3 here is CASSLSGTGGFQPQHF. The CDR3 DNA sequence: TGTGCCAGCTCACTCTCCGGGACAGGGGGTTTTCAGCCCCAGCATTTT.

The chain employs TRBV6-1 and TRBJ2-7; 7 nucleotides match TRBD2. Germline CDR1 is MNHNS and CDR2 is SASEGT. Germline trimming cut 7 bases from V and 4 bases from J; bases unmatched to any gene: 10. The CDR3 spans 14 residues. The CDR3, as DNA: TGTGCCAGCACCGCGTCTAGCGGAGGGTACGAGCAGTACTTC. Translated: CASTASSGGYEQYF.

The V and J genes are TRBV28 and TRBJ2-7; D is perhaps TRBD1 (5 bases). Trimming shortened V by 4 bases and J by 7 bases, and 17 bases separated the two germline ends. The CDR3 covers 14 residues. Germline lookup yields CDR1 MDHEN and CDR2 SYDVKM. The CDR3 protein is CASSSRQTRGEQYF. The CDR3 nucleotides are TGTGCCAGCAGTTCCCGACAGACCCGTGGAGAGCAGTACTTC.

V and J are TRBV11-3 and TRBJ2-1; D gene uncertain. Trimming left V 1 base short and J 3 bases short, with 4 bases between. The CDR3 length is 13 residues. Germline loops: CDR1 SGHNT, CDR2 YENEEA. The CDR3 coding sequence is TGTGCCAGCAGCTTAGGCAGCTACAATGAGCAGTTCTTC. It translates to CASSLGSYNEQFF. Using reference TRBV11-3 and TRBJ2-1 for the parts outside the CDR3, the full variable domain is EAGVVQSPRYKIIEKKQPVAFWCNPISGHNTLYWYLQNLGQGPELLIRYENEEAVDDSQLPKDRFSAERLKGVDSTLKIQPAELGDSAVYLCASSLGSYNEQFFGPGTRLTVL.

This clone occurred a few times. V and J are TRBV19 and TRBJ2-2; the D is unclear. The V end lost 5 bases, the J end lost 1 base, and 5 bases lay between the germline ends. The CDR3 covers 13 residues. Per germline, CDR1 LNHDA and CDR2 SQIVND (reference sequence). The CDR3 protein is CASSDRNTGELFF. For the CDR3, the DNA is TGTGCCAGTAGTGATAGGAACACCGGGGAGCTGTTTTTT. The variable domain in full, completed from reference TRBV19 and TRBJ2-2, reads DGGITQSPKYLFRKEGQNVTLSCEQNLNHDAMYWYRQDPGQGLRLIYYSQIVNDFQKGDIAEGYSVSREKKESFPLTVTSAQKNPTAFYLCASSDRNTGELFFGEGSRLTVL.

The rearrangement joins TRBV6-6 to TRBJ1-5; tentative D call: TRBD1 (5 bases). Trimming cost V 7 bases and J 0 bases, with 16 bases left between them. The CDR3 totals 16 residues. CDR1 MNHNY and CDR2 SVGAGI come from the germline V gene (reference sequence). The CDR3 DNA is TGTGCCAGCACAACTTCGGGGAGGGGTAGCAATCAGCCCCAGCATTTT. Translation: CASTTSGRGSNQPQHF.

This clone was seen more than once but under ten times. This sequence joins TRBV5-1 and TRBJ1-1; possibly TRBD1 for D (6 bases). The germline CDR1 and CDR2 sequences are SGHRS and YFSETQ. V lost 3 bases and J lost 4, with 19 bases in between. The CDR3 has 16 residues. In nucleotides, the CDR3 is TGCGCCAGCAGCTACTCCGGGCCACAGGGTTCCACTGAAGCTTTCTTT. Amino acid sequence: CASSYSGPQGSTEAFF.

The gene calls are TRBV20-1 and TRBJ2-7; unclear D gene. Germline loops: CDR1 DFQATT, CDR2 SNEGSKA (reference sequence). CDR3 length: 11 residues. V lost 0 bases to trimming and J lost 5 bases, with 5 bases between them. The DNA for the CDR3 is TGCAGTGCTAGAGATCGCGACGAGCAGTACTTC. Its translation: CSARDRDEQYF.

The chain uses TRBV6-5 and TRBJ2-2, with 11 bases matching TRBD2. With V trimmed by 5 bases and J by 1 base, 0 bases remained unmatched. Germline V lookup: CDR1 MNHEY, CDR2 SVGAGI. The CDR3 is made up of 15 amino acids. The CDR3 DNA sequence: TGTGCCAGCAGTGGACTAGCGGGGAACACCGGGGAGCTGTTTTTT. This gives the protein CASSGLAGNTGELFF.

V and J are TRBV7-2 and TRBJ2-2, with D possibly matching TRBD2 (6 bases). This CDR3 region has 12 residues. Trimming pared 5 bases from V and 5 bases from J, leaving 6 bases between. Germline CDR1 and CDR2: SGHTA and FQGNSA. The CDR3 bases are TGTGCCAGCAGCGGGGGGACCGGGGAGCTGTTTTTT. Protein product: CASSGGTGELFF.

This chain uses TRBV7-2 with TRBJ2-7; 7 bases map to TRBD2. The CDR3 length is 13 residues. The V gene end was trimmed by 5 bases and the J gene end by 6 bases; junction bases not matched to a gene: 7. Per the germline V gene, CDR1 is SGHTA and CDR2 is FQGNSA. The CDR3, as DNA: TGTGCCAGCAGCCGGGGGGAGGGGATCGAGCAGTACTTC. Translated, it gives CASSRGEGIEQYF.

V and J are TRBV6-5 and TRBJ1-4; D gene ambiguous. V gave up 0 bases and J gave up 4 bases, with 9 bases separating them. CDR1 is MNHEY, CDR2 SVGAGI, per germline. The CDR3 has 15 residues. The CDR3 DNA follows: TGTGCCAGCAGTTACTCGAGGGCAGTTAATGAAAAACTGTTTTTT. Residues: CASSYSRAVNEKLFF.

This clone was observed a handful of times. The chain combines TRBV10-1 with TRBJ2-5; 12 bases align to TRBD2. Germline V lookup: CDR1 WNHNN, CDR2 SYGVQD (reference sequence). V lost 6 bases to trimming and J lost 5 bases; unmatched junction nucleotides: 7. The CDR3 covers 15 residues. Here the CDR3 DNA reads TGCGCCAGCAGGACTAGCGGGAGATTTTCTGAGACCCAGTACTTC. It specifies CASRTSGRFSETQYF.

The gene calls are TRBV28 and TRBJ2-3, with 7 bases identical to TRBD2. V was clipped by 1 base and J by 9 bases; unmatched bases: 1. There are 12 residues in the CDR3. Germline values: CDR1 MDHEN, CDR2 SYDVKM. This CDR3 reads CASSLLGGTQYF. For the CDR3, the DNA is TGTGCCAGCAGTTTATTGGGGGGGACGCAGTATTTT.

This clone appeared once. DNA of the CDR3: TGTGCCAGCAGCTGGAGGGGCACAGATACGCAGTATTTT. The encoded protein is CASSWRGTDTQYF. The rearrangement uses TRBV5-4 and TRBJ2-3; possible D gene TRBD2, 6 bases. The CDR3 totals 13 residues. V lost 3 bases and J 1 base, leaving 6 bases between the germline ends. Germline V gene data show CDR1 as SGHNT and CDR2 as YYREEE (reference sequence).

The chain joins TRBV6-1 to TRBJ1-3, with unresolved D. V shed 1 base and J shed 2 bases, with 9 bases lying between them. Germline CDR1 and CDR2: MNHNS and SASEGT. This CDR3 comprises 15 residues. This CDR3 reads CASSEETTPGNTIYF. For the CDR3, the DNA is TGTGCCAGCAGTGAAGAGACAACACCTGGAAACACCATATATTTT.

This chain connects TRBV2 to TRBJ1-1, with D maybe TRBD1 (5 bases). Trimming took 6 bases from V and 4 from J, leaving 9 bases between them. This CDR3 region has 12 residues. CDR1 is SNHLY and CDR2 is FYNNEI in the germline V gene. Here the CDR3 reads CASSRRGTEAFF. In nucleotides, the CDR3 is TGTGCCAGCAGCCGTAGGGGCACTGAAGCTTTCTTT.

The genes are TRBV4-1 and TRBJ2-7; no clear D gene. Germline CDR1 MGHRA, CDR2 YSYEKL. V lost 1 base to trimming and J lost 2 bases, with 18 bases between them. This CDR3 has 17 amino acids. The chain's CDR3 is CASSQGWASVVTYEQYF. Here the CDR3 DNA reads TGCGCCAGCAGCCAAGGTTGGGCTTCCGTGGTTACCTACGAGCAGTACTTC.

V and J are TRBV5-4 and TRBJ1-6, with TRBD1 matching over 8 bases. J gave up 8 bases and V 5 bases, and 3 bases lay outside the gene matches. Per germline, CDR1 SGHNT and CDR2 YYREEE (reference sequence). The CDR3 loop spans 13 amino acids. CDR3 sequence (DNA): TGTGCCAGCAGATCGACAGGGGATTCACCCCTCCACTTT. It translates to CASRSTGDSPLHF.

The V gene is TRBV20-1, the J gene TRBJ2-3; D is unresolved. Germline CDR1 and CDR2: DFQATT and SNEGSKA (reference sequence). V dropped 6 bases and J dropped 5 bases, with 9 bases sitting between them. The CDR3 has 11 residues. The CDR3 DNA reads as TGCAGTGCGGAGATGAGAGATACGCAGTATTTT. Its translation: CSAEMRDTQYF.

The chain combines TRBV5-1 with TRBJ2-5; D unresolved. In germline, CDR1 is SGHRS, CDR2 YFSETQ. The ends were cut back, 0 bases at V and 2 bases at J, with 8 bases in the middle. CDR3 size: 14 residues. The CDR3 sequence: CASSLGPRQETQYF. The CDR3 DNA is TGCGCCAGCAGCTTGGGGCCCAGACAAGAGACCCAGTACTTC.

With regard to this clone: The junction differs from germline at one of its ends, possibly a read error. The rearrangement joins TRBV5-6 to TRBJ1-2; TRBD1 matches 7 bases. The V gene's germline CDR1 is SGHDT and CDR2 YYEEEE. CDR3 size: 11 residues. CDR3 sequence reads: CASSLEGGELF. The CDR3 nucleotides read TGTGCCAGCAGCTTGGAAGGGGGCGAACTCTTC. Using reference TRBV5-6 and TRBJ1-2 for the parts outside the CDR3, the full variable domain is DAGVTQSPTHLIKTRGQQVTLRCSPKSGHDTVSWYQQALGQGPQFIFQYYEEEERQRGNFPDRFSGHQFPNYSSELNVNALLLGDSALYLCASSLEGGELFGSGTRLTVV.

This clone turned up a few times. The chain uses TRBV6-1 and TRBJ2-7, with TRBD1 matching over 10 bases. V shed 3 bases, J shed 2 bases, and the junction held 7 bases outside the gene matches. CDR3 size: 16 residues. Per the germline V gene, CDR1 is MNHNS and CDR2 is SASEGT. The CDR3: CASSDADRGPPYEQYF. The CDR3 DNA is TGTGCCAGCAGTGACGCTGACAGGGGGCCCCCCTACGAGCAGTACTTC.

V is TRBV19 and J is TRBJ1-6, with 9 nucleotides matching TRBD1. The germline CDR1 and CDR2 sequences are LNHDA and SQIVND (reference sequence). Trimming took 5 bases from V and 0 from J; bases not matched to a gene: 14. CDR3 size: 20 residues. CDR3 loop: CASSPRSGTGLSSYNSPLHF. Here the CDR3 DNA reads TGTGCCAGTAGTCCCCGGTCCGGGACAGGGCTCAGCTCCTATAATTCACCCCTCCACTTT.

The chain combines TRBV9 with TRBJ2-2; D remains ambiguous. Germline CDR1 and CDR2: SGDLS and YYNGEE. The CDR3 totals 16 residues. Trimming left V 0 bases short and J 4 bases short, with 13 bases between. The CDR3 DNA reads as TGTGCCAGCAGCGTAGGGAGCGTGGCCCCCACCGGGGAGCTGTTTTTT. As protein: CASSVGSVAPTGELFF.

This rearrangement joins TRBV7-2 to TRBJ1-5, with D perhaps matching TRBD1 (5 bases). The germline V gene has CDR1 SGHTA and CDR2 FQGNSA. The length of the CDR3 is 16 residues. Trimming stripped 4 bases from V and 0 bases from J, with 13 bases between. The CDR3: CASSYPQGYSNQPQHF. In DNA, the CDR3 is TGTGCCAGCAGCTATCCTCAGGGTTATAGCAATCAGCCCCAGCATTTT.